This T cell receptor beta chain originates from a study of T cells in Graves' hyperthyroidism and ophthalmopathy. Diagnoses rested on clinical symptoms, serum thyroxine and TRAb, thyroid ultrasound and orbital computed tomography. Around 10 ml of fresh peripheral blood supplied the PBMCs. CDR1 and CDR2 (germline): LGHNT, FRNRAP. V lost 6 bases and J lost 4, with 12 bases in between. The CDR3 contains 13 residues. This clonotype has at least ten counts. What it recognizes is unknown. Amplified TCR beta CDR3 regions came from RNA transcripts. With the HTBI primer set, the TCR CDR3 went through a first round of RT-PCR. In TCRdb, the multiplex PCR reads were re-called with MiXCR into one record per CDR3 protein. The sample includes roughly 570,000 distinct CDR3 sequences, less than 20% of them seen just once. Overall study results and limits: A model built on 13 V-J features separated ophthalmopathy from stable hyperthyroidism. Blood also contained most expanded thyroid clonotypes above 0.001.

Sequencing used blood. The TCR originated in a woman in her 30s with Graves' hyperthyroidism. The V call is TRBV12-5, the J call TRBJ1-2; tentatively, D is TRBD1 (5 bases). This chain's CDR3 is CASGPGLTYGYTF. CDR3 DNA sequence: TGTGCTAGTGGACCGGGACTGACCTATGGCTACACCTTC.